Listed below are T cell receptor beta chains from one sample, sequenced in a study of cytotoxic CD8 clonotypes in ibrutinib-treated CLL. Clones were read by immunoSEQ multiplex PCR, and TCRdb kept only the in-frame ones, dropping some. The sample consists of some 85,000 clones, 77% of them appearing once. The source material was PBMCs, sampled after 24 months of ibrutinib treatment. All receptors come from a human donor with chronic lymphocytic leukemia. CDR3s include the opening cysteine and the closing phenylalanine or tryptophan. The order of the fields is V gene, J gene, D gene, clone size, CDR3 protein, CDR3 DNA. The D gene is left open where the match is weak. The size of a clone is reported for some rows only, either as once, few or many, or as a class for expanded clones.

V: TRBV7-2; J: TRBJ1-2; D: TRBD1; size: NA; CDR3: CASRSQPGQDYGYTF; DNA: TGTGCCAGCAGGTCGCAACCGGGACAGGACTATGGCTACACCTTC
V: TRBV4-1; J: TRBJ2-7; D: NA; size: NA; CDR3: CASSPSAQGYEQYF; DNA: TGCGCCAGCAGCCCCTCAGCACAGGGCTACGAGCAGTACTTC
V: TRBV4-2; J: TRBJ2-1; D: NA; size: few; CDR3: CASSQEATRGHEQFF; DNA: TGTGCCAGCAGCCAAGAAGCGACTAGAGGTCATGAGCAGTTCTTC
V: TRBV27; J: TRBJ1-2; D: TRBD1; size: NA; CDR3: CASSFEAGGTNYGYTF; DNA: TGTGCCAGCAGTTTTGAGGCAGGGGGAACTAACTATGGCTACACCTTC
V: TRBV2; J: TRBJ1-1; D: NA; size: NA; CDR3: CASSPSSGGTEAFF; DNA: TGTGCCAGCAGTCCCTCAAGTGGGGGCACTGAAGCTTTCTTT
V: TRBV5-1; J: TRBJ2-7; D: NA; size: once; CDR3: CASSLVLGYEQYF; DNA: TGCGCCAGCAGCTTGGTTCTAGGCTACGAGCAGTACTTC
V: TRBV2; J: TRBJ2-7; D: TRBD1; size: few; CDR3: CASIGTGSYYEQYF; DNA: TGTGCCAGCATAGGGACAGGATCCTACTACGAGCAGTACTTC
V: TRBV2; J: TRBJ1-1; D: TRBD1; size: NA; CDR3: CASSFTGVVNTEAFF; DNA: TGTGCCAGCAGTTTTACAGGGGTCGTGAACACTGAAGCTTTCTTT
V: TRBV4-2; J: TRBJ2-5; D: NA; size: NA; CDR3: CASSQGAVQETQYF; DNA: TGTGCCAGCAGCCAAGGGGCTGTCCAAGAGACCCAGTACTTC
V: TRBV5-1; J: TRBJ2-5; D: TRBD1; size: NA; CDR3: CASRDGTGESETQYF; DNA: TGCGCCAGCAGGGACGGGACAGGGGAATCAGAGACCCAGTACTTC
V: TRBV11-2; J: TRBJ1-2; D: TRBD1; size: NA; CDR3: CASSPRDRADGYTF; DNA: TGTGCCAGCAGCCCCCGGGACAGGGCGGATGGCTACACCTTC
V: TRBV11-3; J: TRBJ1-2; D: NA; size: NA; CDR3: CASSLKGIYGYTF; DNA: TGTGCCAGCAGCTTAAAAGGGATCTATGGCTACACCTTC
V: TRBV7-2; J: TRBJ2-3; D: NA; size: NA; CDR3: CASSRSQGPTDTQYF; DNA: TGTGCCAGCAGCCGAAGCCAGGGGCCCACAGATACGCAGTATTTT
V: TRBV5-8; J: TRBJ1-1; D: NA; size: NA; CDR3: CASSLDGRETTEAFF; DNA: TGTGCCAGCAGCTTGGACGGCAGGGAGACCACTGAAGCTTTCTTT